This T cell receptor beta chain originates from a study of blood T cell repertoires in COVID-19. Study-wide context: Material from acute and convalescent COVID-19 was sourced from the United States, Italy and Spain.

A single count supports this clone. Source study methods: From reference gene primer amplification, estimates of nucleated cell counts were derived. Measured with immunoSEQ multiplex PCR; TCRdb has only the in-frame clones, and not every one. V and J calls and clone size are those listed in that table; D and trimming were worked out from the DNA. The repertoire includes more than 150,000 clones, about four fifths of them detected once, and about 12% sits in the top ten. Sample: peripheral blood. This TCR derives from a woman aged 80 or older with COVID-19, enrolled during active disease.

Written as DNA, the CDR3 is TGTGCCAGCTCACCACGGACTAGCGGGAATAATGAGCAGTTCTTC. Amino acid sequence: CASSPRTSGNNEQFF. The rearrangement links TRBV18 to TRBJ2-1; 12 bases fit TRBD2. The CDR3 length is 15 residues. Germline lookup yields CDR1 KGHSH and CDR2 LQKENI. Germline trimming cut 1 base from V and 7 bases from J; bases unmatched to any gene: 2.